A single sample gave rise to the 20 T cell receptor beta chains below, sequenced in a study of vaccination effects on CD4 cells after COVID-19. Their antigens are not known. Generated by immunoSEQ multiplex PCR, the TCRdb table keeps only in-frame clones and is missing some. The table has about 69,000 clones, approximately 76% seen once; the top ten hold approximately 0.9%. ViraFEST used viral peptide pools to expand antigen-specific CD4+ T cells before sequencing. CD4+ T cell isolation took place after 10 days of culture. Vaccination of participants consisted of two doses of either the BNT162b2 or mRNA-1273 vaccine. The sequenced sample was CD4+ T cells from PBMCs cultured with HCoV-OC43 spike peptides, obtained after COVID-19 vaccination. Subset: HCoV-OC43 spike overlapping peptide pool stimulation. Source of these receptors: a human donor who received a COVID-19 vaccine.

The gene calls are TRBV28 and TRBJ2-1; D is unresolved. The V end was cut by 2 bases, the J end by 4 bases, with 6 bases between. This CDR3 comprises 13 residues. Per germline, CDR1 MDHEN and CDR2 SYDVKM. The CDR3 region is CASSLEPYNEQFF. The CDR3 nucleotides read TGTGCCAGCAGTTTAGAACCATACAATGAGCAGTTCTTC.

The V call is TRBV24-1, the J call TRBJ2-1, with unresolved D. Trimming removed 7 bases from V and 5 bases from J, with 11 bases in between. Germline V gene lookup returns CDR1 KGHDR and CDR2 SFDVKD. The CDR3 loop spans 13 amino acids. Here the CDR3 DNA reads TGTGCCACCAGCCGTGGCGGACACAATGAGCAGTTCTTC. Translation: CATSRGGHNEQFF.

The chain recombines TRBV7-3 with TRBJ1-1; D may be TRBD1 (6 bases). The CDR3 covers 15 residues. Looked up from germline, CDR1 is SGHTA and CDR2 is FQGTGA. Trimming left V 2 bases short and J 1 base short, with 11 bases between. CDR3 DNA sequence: TGTGCCAGCAGCTTAGGATTGACAGGGAACACTGAAGCTTTCTTT. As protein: CASSLGLTGNTEAFF.

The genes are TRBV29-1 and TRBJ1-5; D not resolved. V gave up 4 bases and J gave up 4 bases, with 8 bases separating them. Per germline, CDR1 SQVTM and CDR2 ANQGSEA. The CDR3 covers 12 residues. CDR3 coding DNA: TGCAGCGTTGTAGCGGGGAATCAGCCCCAGCATTTT. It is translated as CSVVAGNQPQHF.

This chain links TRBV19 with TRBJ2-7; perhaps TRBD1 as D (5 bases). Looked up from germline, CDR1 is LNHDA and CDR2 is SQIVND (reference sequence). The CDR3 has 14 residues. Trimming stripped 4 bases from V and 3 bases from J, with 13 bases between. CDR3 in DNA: TGTGCCAGTAGTAATGGGTCAGGGTTCTACGAGCAGTACGTC. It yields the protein CASSNGSGFYEQYV.

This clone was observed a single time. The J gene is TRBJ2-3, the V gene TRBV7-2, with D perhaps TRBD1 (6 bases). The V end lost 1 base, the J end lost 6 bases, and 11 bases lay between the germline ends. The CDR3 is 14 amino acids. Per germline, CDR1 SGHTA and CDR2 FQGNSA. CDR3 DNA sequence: TGTGCCAGCAGCTTAGGGACAGCACAGGATACGCAGTATTTT. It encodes CASSLGTAQDTQYF.

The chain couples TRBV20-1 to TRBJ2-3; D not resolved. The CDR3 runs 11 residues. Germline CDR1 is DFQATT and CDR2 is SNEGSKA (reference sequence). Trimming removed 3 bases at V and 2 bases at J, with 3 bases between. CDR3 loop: CSASPTDTQYF. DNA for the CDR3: TGCAGTGCTAGTCCCACAGATACGCAGTATTTT.

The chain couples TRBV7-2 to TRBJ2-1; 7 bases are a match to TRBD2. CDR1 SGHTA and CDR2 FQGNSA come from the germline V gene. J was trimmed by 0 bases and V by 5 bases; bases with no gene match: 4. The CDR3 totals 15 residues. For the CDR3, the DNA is TGTGCCAGCAGCGAGGGGACTAACTCCTACAATGAGCAGTTCTTC. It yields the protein CASSEGTNSYNEQFF.

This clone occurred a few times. CDR3 bases: TGTGCCAGTATCGCGGGACAGGGGAGAAATCAGCCCCAGCATTTT. It translates to CASIAGQGRNQPQHF. The chain employs TRBV19 and TRBJ1-5, with 10 bases fitting TRBD1. V trimming: 7 bases; J trimming: 4 bases; junction bases outside the gene matches: 7. CDR1 and CDR2 from the germline V gene are LNHDA and SQIVND (reference sequence). CDR3 length: 15 amino acids. The variable domain in full, with the rest retrieved from reference TRBV19 and TRBJ1-5, is DGGITQSPKYLFRKEGQNVTLSCEQNLNHDAMYWYRQDPGQGLRLIYYSQIVNDFQKGDIAEGYSVSREKKESFPLTVTSAQKNPTAFYLCASIAGQGRNQPQHFGDGTRLSIL.

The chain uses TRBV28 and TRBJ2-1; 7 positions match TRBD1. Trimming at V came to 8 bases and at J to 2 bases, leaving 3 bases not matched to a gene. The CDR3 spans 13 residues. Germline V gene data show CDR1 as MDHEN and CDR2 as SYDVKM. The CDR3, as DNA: TGTGCCAGCGACGGGACAGCCTACAATGAGCAGTTCTTC. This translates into CASDGTAYNEQFF.

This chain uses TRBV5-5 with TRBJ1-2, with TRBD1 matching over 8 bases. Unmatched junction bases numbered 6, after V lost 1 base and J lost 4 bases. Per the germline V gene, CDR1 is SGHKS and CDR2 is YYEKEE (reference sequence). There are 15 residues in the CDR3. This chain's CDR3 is CASSLTGQALYGYTF. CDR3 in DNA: TGTGCCAGCAGCTTGACGGGACAGGCCCTCTATGGCTACACCTTC.

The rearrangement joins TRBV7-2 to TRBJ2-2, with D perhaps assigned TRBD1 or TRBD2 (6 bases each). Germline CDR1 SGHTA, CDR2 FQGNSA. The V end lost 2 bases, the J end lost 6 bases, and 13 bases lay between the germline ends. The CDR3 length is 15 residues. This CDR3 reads CASSLTRGAPGELFF. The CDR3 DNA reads TGTGCCAGCAGCTTAACGAGGGGGGCACCCGGGGAGCTGTTTTTT.

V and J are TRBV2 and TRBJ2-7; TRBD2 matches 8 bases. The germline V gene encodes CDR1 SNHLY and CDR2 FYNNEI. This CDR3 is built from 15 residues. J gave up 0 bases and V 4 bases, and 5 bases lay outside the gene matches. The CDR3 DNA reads TGTGCCAGCAGTGTCGGGGGGGCTAACTCCTACGAGCAGTACGTC. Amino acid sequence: CASSVGGANSYEQYV.

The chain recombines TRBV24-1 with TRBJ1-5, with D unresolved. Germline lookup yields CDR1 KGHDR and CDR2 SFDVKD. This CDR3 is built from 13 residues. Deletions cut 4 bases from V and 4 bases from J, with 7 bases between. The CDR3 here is CATSDQYNQPQHF. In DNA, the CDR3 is TGTGCCACCAGTGACCAGTATAATCAGCCCCAGCATTTT.

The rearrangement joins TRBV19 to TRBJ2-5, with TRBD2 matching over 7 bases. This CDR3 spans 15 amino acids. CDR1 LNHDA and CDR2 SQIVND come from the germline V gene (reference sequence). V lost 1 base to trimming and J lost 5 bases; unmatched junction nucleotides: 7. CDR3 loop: CASSIGVGEGETQYF. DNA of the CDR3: TGTGCCAGTAGTATAGGGGTAGGGGAGGGGGAGACCCAGTACTTC.

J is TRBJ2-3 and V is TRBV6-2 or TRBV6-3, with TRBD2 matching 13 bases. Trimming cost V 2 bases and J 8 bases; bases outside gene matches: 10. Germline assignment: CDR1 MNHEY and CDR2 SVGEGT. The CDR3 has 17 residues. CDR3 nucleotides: TGTGCCAGCAGTTACCCGGGGACTAGCGGGGTCTGGAGTACGCAGTATTTT. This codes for CASSYPGTSGVWSTQYF.

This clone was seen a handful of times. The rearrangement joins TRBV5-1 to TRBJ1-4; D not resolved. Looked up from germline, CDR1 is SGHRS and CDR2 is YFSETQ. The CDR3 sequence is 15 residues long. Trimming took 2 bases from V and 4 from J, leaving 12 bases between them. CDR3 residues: CASSFSTDFNEKLFF. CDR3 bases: TGCGCCAGCAGCTTCTCGACGGACTTTAATGAAAAACTGTTTTTT.

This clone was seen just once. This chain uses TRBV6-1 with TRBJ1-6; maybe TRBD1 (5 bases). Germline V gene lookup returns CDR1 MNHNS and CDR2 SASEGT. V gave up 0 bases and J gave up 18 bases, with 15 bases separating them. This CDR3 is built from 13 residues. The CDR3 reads CASSEAKSRQGHF. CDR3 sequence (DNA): TGTGCCAGCAGTGAAGCAAAAAGTCGTCAGGGCCACTTT.

CDR3 nucleotide sequence: TGTGCCAGCAGCTTCTCTACGTTAGCGGGGAGCACCGGGGAGCTGTTTTTT. It encodes CASSFSTLAGSTGELFF. This chain connects TRBV7-2 to TRBJ2-2; TRBD2 matches 8 bases. Germline lookup yields CDR1 SGHTA and CDR2 FQGNSA. Trimming removed 3 bases from V and 4 bases from J; junction bases left unmatched: 10. This CDR3 has 17 amino acids.

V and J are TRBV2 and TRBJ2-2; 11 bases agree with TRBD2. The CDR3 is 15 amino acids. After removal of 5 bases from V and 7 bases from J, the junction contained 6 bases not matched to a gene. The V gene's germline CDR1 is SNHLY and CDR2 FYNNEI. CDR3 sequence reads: CASSPRLAGIGELFF. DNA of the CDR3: TGTGCCAGCAGTCCTAGACTAGCGGGGATCGGGGAGCTGTTTTTT.